This is a list of T cell receptor beta chains from one sample in a study of T-cell reconstitution after alpha-beta-depleted transplantation in children. From the PCR reads, TCRdb called clonotypes with MiXCR, one entry per CDR3 protein. This table holds 780,000 or so distinct CDR3 sequences, roughly 16% found once. Here the sequenced sample was PBMCs, mostly from graft donor cells, taken 360 days after TCRalphabeta/CD19-depleted stem cell transplant. These TCRs come from a male patient aged 5 to 17 who had a stem cell transplant for acute lymphoblastic leukemia, so the T cells may come from the graft donor. Both conserved end residues are trimmed from each CDR3. D genes are given only for firm matches.

d_call j_call v_call cdr3_aa
TRBD1 TRBJ1-5 TRBV5-1 ASSLSGQVHQPQH
TRBD2 TRBJ2-3 TRBV7-9 ASRGGPNTDTQY
TRBD2 TRBJ2-7 TRBV2 ASRPGLPAYEQY
- TRBJ2-7 TRBV29-1 SVELGGEPWEQY
- TRBJ2-1 TRBV12-3/TRBV12-4 ASSFWGSSYNEQF
- TRBJ2-1 TRBV13 ASSSISYNEQF
- TRBJ2-2 TRBV6-6 AGTGSTGELF
TRBD1 TRBJ2-5 TRBV13 ASSPPLTGLETQY
TRBD1 TRBJ2-7 TRBV12-3/TRBV12-4 ASSLGPGTGYEQY
- TRBJ2-7 TRBV5-1 ASSPLPLSYEQY
- TRBJ2-7 TRBV5-4 ASSWPGRTRGDEQY
TRBD2 TRBJ2-7 TRBV3-1 ASSQDFGLAGVLREQY
- TRBJ2-5 TRBV6-2/TRBV6-3 ASSYPTESETQY
TRBD2 TRBJ2-5 TRBV7-3 ASSVSGGQETQY
- TRBJ1-5 TRBV7-2 ASSRGRPGGSNQPQH
- TRBJ1-5 TRBV7-9 ASSLANVGPQH
TRBD2 TRBJ2-3 TRBV6-1 ASTGTSGSSTDTQY
- TRBJ1-2 TRBV29-1 SVSDRNSNYGYT
TRBD2 TRBJ2-7 TRBV20-1 SAPMALAGVSYEQY
- TRBJ1-5 TRBV5-1 ASSLGTESNQPQH
- TRBJ2-1 TRBV7-9 ASSFRALYNEQF
TRBD2 TRBJ2-7 TRBV20-1 SARVFPSGGGNEQY
TRBD2 TRBJ2-1 TRBV20-1 SARARLAPTGEQF
TRBD2 TRBJ2-6 TRBV5-1 ASSGTTGANVLT
- TRBJ2-1 TRBV7-8 ASSLAETEDNEQF
- TRBJ2-2 TRBV5-4 ASSLNKGLMFGELF
- TRBJ2-1 TRBV18 ASSPDRTNEQF
- TRBJ2-3 TRBV5-1 ASLDYPPDTQY
- TRBJ1-2 TRBV2 ASSVWPGRSHGYT
- TRBJ2-7 TRBV7-2 ASSPGVASEQY
- TRBJ2-1 TRBV7-6 ASSLDPTYPT
- TRBJ2-7 TRBV6-7 ASSYLRDTYSYEQY
TRBD2 TRBJ2-1 TRBV7-3 ASSSPWEREGRNEQF
TRBD2 TRBJ2-7 TRBV18 ASSPGTSGMRYEQY
TRBD1 TRBJ1-2 TRBV27 ASSLSGTGSGYT
- TRBJ1-1 TRBV18 ASSPLSGGNTEAF
TRBD1 TRBJ1-5 TRBV5-1 ASSLSLRQGRSGPQH
- TRBJ1-5 TRBV11-2 ASSPNMDRTQH
TRBD1 TRBJ2-7 TRBV7-2 ASSRTGTSYEQY
TRBD1 TRBJ1-1 TRBV11-2 ASSTYRGDTEAF
- TRBJ2-5 TRBV25-1 ASRPPFQETQY
- TRBJ2-2 TRBV5-1 ASRWSGLTGELF
TRBD1 TRBJ1-5 TRBV12-3/TRBV12-4 ASSLQGAPGNQPQH
- TRBJ2-5 TRBV7-3 ASSLKWGAQETQY
- TRBJ2-1 TRBV5-6 ASSLRLTEQF
- TRBJ1-5 TRBV12-3/TRBV12-4 ASRDTEYQPQH
- TRBJ2-1 TRBV5-5 ASSFGGMGHNEQF
- TRBJ2-3 TRBV27 ASSLSSHLADTQY
- TRBJ2-7 TRBV7-6 ASSLARGSSYEQY
- TRBJ2-2 TRBV5-1 ASSFSDTGELF
- TRBJ2-6 TRBV7-2 ASSLSGISGANVLT
- TRBJ2-1 TRBV19 ASSSRSREFGNEQF
- TRBJ2-4 TRBV12-3/TRBV12-4 ASSFGVPHFQY
TRBD2 TRBJ2-1 TRBV4-1 ASSQRTGLAFGHEQF
TRBD1 TRBJ1-5 TRBV5-1 ASSLGQGATNQPQH
TRBD1 TRBJ2-7 TRBV29-1 SVGPGQGLYEQY
- TRBJ2-7 TRBV4-2 ASSQGPGSEQY
TRBD2 TRBJ2-4 TRBV2 ASRPATSGILQLAKNIQY
TRBD2 TRBJ2-1 TRBV20-1 SAVSGSSYNEQC